Below are 24 T cell receptor beta chains sequenced from a single sample in a study of T cell responses to AZD1222 COVID-19 vaccine. TCRdb's table, derived via immunoSEQ multiplex PCR, lists solely in-frame clones and lacks some. In the table there are approximately 170,000 clones, just over 85% of which are singletons. The input for sequencing was peripheral blood, taken 28 days after the second AZD1222 dose. The receptors come from an adult who received the AZD1222 COVID-19 vaccine.

The rearrangement links TRBV9 to TRBJ2-1; D not certain. CDR1 and CDR2 (germline): SGDLS, YYNGEE. The CDR3 has 15 residues. Trimming removed 4 bases from V and 3 bases from J, with 14 bases in between. The CDR3: CASSTDGPSYNEQFF. The CDR3, as DNA: TGTGCCAGCAGCACCGACGGCCCCAGCTACAATGAGCAGTTCTTC.

The CDR3 nucleotides are TGTGCCAGCAGTGGCCAAGGCAGCGCCTCTGATAGCAATCAGCCCCAGCATTTT. This encodes CASSGQGSASDSNQPQHF. The chain employs TRBV6-1 and TRBJ1-5; D is unclear. The V end was cut by 4 bases, the J end by 0 bases, with 19 bases between. The length of the CDR3 is 18 residues. The germline gives CDR1 MNHNS, CDR2 SASEGT.

This clone was recorded once. J is TRBJ1-2 and V is TRBV14; TRBD1 matches at 7 bases. V lost 4 bases and J lost 4; bases outside the gene matches: 9. Germline V gives CDR1 SGHDN, CDR2 FVKESK. The CDR3 is 15 amino acids. CDR3 in DNA: TGTGCCAGCAGCCTACCGGGACAGTCAGTCTATGGCTACACCTTC. This translates into CASSLPGQSVYGYTF. Variable domain in full (rest from reference TRBV14 and TRBJ1-2): EAGVTQFPSHSVIEKGQTVTLRCDPISGHDNLYWYRRVMGKEIKFLLHFVKESKQDESGMPNNRFLAERTGGTYSTLKVQPAELEDSGVYFCASSLPGQSVYGYTFGSGTRLTVV.

The chain couples TRBV7-2 to TRBJ1-3; possibly TRBD1 for D (5 bases). The germline V gene has CDR1 SGHTA and CDR2 FQGNSA. The V end lost 4 bases, the J end lost 0 bases, and 10 bases lay between the germline ends. The CDR3 sequence is 15 residues long. The chain's CDR3 is CASSSGGDSGNTIYF. The CDR3 coding sequence is TGTGCCAGCAGCTCCGGGGGGGACTCTGGAAACACCATATATTTT.

CDR3 protein: CASSQVPGRGTGELFF. DNA of the CDR3: TGTGCCAGCAGCCAAGTCCCAGGGAGGGGCACCGGGGAGCTGTTTTTT. J is TRBJ2-2 and V is TRBV4-2, with 7 bases identical to TRBD2. The CDR3 is 16 amino acids. CDR1 and CDR2 from the germline V gene are LGHNA and YNFKEQ. After removal of 1 base from V and 4 bases from J, the junction contained 6 bases not matched to a gene.

CDR3 residues: CASSERDRGAETQYF. The CDR3 coding sequence is TGCGCCAGCAGTGAACGGGACAGGGGAGCGGAGACCCAGTACTTC. The V gene is TRBV10-2, the J gene TRBJ2-5; 10 bases line up with TRBD1. Germline CDR1 is WSHSY and CDR2 is SAAADI. CDR3 length equals 15 residues. V trimming: 3 bases; J trimming: 5 bases; junction bases outside the gene matches: 6.

The V and J genes are TRBV6-1 and TRBJ1-1; 10 bases are a match to TRBD1. This CDR3 has 16 residues. Germline V CDR1 and CDR2: MNHNS, SASEGT. The ends lost 0 bases at V and 4 bases at J; junction bases unmatched: 5. CDR3 amino acids: CASSEAWGQGTTEAFF. The CDR3 DNA reads as TGTGCCAGCAGTGAAGCGTGGGGACAGGGGACCACTGAAGCTTTCTTT.

The genes are TRBV5-1 and TRBJ1-4, with TRBD1 identical over 9 bases. This CDR3 region has 16 residues. The V gene end was trimmed by 4 bases and the J gene end by 7 bases; junction bases not matched to a gene: 11. The germline V gene has CDR1 SGHRS and CDR2 YFSETQ. CDR3: CASSLGPGQGVEKLFF. Here the CDR3 DNA reads TGCGCCAGCAGCCTAGGCCCGGGACAGGGAGTTGAAAAACTGTTTTTT.

The rearrangement joins TRBV2 to TRBJ2-7; no firm D call. The CDR3 sequence is 11 residues long. In germline, CDR1 is SNHLY, CDR2 FYNNEI. Trimming removed 11 bases at V and 3 bases at J, with 11 bases between. CDR3 nucleotide sequence: TGTGCCGGTAGGACGGTCTACGAGCAGTACTTC. This sequence encodes CAGRTVYEQYF.

The chain uses TRBV7-2 and TRBJ1-6; D remains unclear. V lost 4 bases to trimming and J lost 4 bases, with 8 bases between them. Germline-derived CDR1 and CDR2 are SGHTA and FQGNSA. This CDR3 region has 14 residues. The chain's CDR3 is CASSYLPYNSPLHF. The CDR3 DNA is TGTGCCAGCAGCTACTTACCATATAATTCACCCCTCCACTTT.

This chain joins TRBV11-2 and TRBJ2-3, with D possibly matching TRBD1 (5 bases). Trimming cost V 6 bases and J 1 base, with 8 bases left between them. Germline assignment: CDR1 SGHAT and CDR2 FQNNGV. This CDR3 is 13 amino acids long. The CDR3 DNA reads as TGTGCCAGCAGACAAGGGGGCACAGATACGCAGTATTTT. Protein sequence: CASRQGGTDTQYF.

This rearrangement joins TRBV24-1 to TRBJ2-3; D remains ambiguous. The CDR3 runs 16 residues. Germline V lookup: CDR1 KGHDR, CDR2 SFDVKD. Deletions cut 5 bases from V and 1 base from J, with 15 bases between. The CDR3 DNA sequence: TGTGCCACCAGTGGTGGTCGTCCCGGAGGCACAGATACGCAGTATTTT. The encoded protein is CATSGGRPGGTDTQYF.

The chain carries TRBV5-8 and TRBJ1-6; D gene uncertain. The CDR3 runs 17 residues. The germline gives CDR1 SGHTS, CDR2 YDEGEE. The V and J ends lost 0 bases and 0 bases respectively, with 10 bases between them. In DNA form, the CDR3 reads TGTGCCAGCAGCTTGGCGCGTGGGAGCTCCTATAATTCACCCCTCCACTTT. Its translation is CASSLARGSSYNSPLHF.

This clone was recorded only once. J is TRBJ2-3 and V is TRBV19; TRBD1 matches at 9 bases. Trimming removed 5 bases from V and 3 bases from J; junction bases left unmatched: 3. Germline V gives CDR1 LNHDA, CDR2 SQIVND (reference sequence). CDR3 size: 14 residues. In nucleotides, the CDR3 is TGTGCCAGTAGTGACAGGGGGGGGACAGATACGCAGTATTTT. Translated, it gives CASSDRGGTDTQYF. Full variable domain (missing parts from reference TRBV19 and TRBJ2-3): DGGITQSPKYLFRKEGQNVTLSCEQNLNHDAMYWYRQDPGQGLRLIYYSQIVNDFQKGDIAEGYSVSREKKESFPLTVTSAQKNPTAFYLCASSDRGGTDTQYFGPGTRLTVL.

This chain connects TRBV6-5 to TRBJ2-5, with TRBD2 matching 15 bases. CDR3 length equals 15 residues. Unmatched junction bases numbered 5, after V lost 5 bases and J lost 7 bases. In germline, CDR1 is MNHEY, CDR2 SVGAGI. The CDR3 is CASSRTSGGAGTQYF. In DNA form, the CDR3 reads TGTGCCAGCAGTCGGACTAGCGGGGGGGCGGGGACCCAGTACTTC.

The V and J genes are TRBV28 and TRBJ2-7; 7 bases agree with TRBD1. The CDR3 is made up of 18 amino acids. V was clipped by 4 bases and J by 2 bases; unmatched bases: 17. Germline values: CDR1 MDHEN, CDR2 SYDVKM. The CDR3 is CASSSKTGWGVTAYEQYF. The CDR3 DNA sequence: TGTGCCAGCAGTTCCAAGACAGGGTGGGGAGTAACGGCCTACGAGCAGTACTTC. The entire variable domain, with the rest obtained from reference TRBV28 and TRBJ2-7, is as follows: DVKVTQSSRYLVKRTGEKVFLECVQDMDHENMFWYRQDPGLGLRLIYFSYDVKMKEKGDIPEGYSVSREKKERFSLILESASTNQTSMYLCASSSKTGWGVTAYEQYFGPGTRLTVT.

Of note for this clone: The limits of the CDR3 on the DNA are not certain, so only TCRdb's listed CDR3 is given. The V call is TRBV7-3, the J call TRBJ1-2. From its first to its last residue, the CDR3 has 14 amino acids. Germline-derived CDR1 and CDR2 are SGHTA and FQGTGA. CDR3 amino acids: CASSFGPGNYGYTF.

V gene TRBV7-9 combines with J gene TRBJ2-2; D is unresolved. This CDR3 has 15 residues. The V end lost 2 bases, the J end lost 4 bases, and 11 bases lay between the germline ends. From germline, CDR1 is SEHNR and CDR2 FQNEAQ (reference sequence). The CDR3 region is CASSLQMVGTGELFF. CDR3 in DNA: TGTGCCAGCAGCTTACAGATGGTGGGCACCGGGGAGCTGTTTTTT.

This clone is a singleton in its sample. The gene calls are TRBV19 and TRBJ1-2, with D maybe TRBD1 (6 bases). The CDR3 runs to 13 residues. Trimming stripped 5 bases from V and 3 bases from J, with 10 bases between. Germline V gene data show CDR1 as LNHDA and CDR2 as SQIVND (reference sequence). As DNA, the CDR3 is TGTGCCAGTAGTGGTCAGGGGTACTATGGCTACACCTTC. Protein product: CASSGQGYYGYTF.

The V and J genes are TRBV12-3 or TRBV12-4 and TRBJ2-7; a possible D gene is TRBD1 (6 bases). V was cut by 4 bases and J by 13 bases, with 20 bases left in between. The CDR3 totals 13 residues. DNA for the CDR3: TGTGCCAGCAGTTACCGGACAGCGCGCGGAAGCTACTTC. The encoded protein is CASSYRTARGSYF.

The genes are TRBV23-1 and TRBJ1-1, with unresolved D. TRBV23-1 has ORF status, its function being uncertain. This CDR3 contains 12 residues. Trimming pared 4 bases from V and 8 bases from J, leaving 11 bases between. CDR3 in amino acids: CASSRDQLEAFF. CDR3 bases: TGCGCCAGCAGTCGAGACCAACTAGAAGCTTTCTTT.

The genes are TRBV3-1 (or the pseudogene TRBV3-2) and TRBJ2-7; 8 nucleotides match TRBD2. Germline lookup yields CDR1 LGHDT and CDR2 YNNKEL (reference sequence). Trimming took 4 bases from V and 7 from J; bases not matched to a gene: 9. The CDR3 covers 14 residues. The CDR3 loop reads CASSLSGTRWEQYF. Here the CDR3 DNA reads TGTGCCAGCAGCCTGTCCGGGACTAGGTGGGAGCAGTACTTC.

V gene TRBV5-6 combines with J gene TRBJ1-2; the match to TRBD1 covers 7 bases. CDR3 length equals 16 residues. The germline CDR1 and CDR2 sequences are SGHDT and YYEEEE. Germline trimming cut 2 bases from V and 0 bases from J; bases unmatched to any gene: 7. DNA for the CDR3: TGTGCCAGCAGCTTACCCCAGGGGGGCCCTAACTATGGCTACACCTTC. It specifies CASSLPQGGPNYGYTF.

This clone was picked up a small number of times. The chain has TRBV7-2 and TRBJ2-7; TRBD1 is a possible D gene (6 bases). In germline, CDR1 is SGHTA, CDR2 FQGNSA. This CDR3 is built from 13 residues. V was pared by 1 base and J by 10 bases, with 14 bases between. The CDR3 region is CASSLDMRTAQYF. CDR3 sequence (DNA): TGTGCCAGCAGCTTAGACATGCGGACAGCTCAGTACTTC. Complete variable domain (other parts from reference TRBV7-2 and TRBJ2-7): GAGVSQSPSNKVTEKGKDVELRCDPISGHTALYWYRQSLGQGLEFLIYFQGNSAPDKSGLPSDRFSAERTGGSVSTLTIQRTQQEDSAVYLCASSLDMRTAQYFGPGTRLTVT.